The T cell receptor (beta chain) described here comes from a study of blood T cell repertoires in COVID-19. Study-level background: The analysed material was cDNA or gDNA that came from T cells, B-cell-depleted T cells, or PBMCs.

How the authors handled the data: Counts of nucleated cells, estimated from reference gene primer amplification, were obtained. Measured with immunoSEQ multiplex PCR; TCRdb has only the in-frame clones, and not every one. The V and J calls and clone size are taken from that table; D and trimming were inferred from the DNA. The sample shows 120,000 to 150,000 clones, around 90% of them seen only once. Adults between roughly 18 and 100 years of age took part from 24 US areas. Participants had their cohort set by participant-reported clinical history. The CDR3 contains 17 residues. The V gene's germline CDR1 is SGDLS and CDR2 YYNGEE. The V gene lost 0 bases and the J gene lost 0 bases, with 15 bases spanning the gap.

This sequence originates from a woman between 40 and 55 years old who had been exposed to COVID-19. The chain employs TRBV9 and TRBJ1-2; TRBD1 might be the D (5 bases). Sequencing was done on a sample of PBMCs or T cells enriched from blood (not recorded which). The CDR3 here is CASSVGAGLKTNYGYTF. The CDR3 DNA reads TGTGCCAGCAGCGTAGGGGCAGGGTTAAAGACTAACTATGGCTACACCTTC. The full variable domain, with the rest looked up from reference TRBV9 and TRBJ1-2, is DSGVTQTPKHLITATGQRVTLRCSPRSGDLSVYWYQQSLDQGLQFLIQYYNGEERAKGNILERFSAQQFPDLHSELNLSSLELGDSALYFCASSVGAGLKTNYGYTFGSGTRLTVV.